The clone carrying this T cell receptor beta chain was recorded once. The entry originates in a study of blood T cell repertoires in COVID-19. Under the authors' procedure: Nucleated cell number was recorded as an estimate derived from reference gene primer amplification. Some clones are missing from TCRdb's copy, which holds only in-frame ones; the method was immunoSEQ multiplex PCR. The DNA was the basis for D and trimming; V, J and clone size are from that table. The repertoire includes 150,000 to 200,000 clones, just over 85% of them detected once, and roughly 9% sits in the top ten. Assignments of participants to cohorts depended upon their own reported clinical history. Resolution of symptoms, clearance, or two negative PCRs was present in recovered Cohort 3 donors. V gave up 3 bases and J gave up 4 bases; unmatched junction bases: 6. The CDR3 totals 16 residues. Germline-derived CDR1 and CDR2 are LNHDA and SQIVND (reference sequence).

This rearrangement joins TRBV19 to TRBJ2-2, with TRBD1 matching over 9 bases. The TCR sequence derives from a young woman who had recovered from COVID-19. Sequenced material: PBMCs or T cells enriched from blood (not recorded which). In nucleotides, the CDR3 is TGTGCCAGTAGTATTGGGGACAGGGCCTTCACCGGGGAGCTGTTTTTT. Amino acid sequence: CASSIGDRAFTGELFF.